Here is one T cell receptor beta chain with its context. This entry belongs to a study of cytomegalovirus exposure and HLA in healthy donors. Use of 60 Vbeta and 13 Jbeta primers characterized the PCR. Only in-frame clones appear in the TCRdb table, and some are missing; sequencing was by immunoSEQ multiplex PCR. This sample carries 200,000 or so clones, 87% of them seen once, and the ten largest clones take roughly 0.23%. Sequencing input: PBMCs. The sequence was obtained from a girl under three years old in good health and CMV-seronegative.

CDR3 sequence: CASSPVTGENTIYF. The CDR3 nucleotides are TGTGCCAGCTCACCAGTCACAGGGGAAAACACCATATATTTT. The genes are TRBV18 and TRBJ1-3, with TRBD1 matching over 7 bases. Germline V CDR1 and CDR2: KGHSH, LQKENI. This CDR3 has 14 amino acids. The ends lost 2 bases at V and 6 bases at J; junction bases unmatched: 4.